The rows below give T cell receptor beta chains drawn from one sample of a study of T-cell memory formation after mild COVID-19. TCRdb recomputed calls from the 5' RACE reads with MiXCR, one row per CDR3 protein. Of roughly 43,000 distinct CDR3 sequences in the sample, roughly 9% were seen once. The sequencing sample was made of PBMCs or a T cell subset sorted from them (not recorded which). Receptors were obtained from an adult woman who had mild COVID-19 (a few samples of this study predate the infection). Cell type and time point are not known. CDR3s include the opening cysteine and the closing phenylalanine or tryptophan. The D gene is left open where the match is weak.

CDR3aa	v_gene	d_gene	j_gene	len
CASSSDREGHLEQYF	TRBV5-1	.	TRBJ2-7	15
CSARPTASGATYEQYF	TRBV20-1	TRBD2	TRBJ2-7	16
CASSLRSQNTEAFF	TRBV7-9	.	TRBJ1-1	14
CASSSDPGPPSSYEQYF	TRBV5-1	.	TRBJ2-7	17
CASSLTIQGHNEQFF	TRBV19	.	TRBJ2-1	15
CASSLNRGAGANVLTF	TRBV5-6	TRBD1	TRBJ2-6	16
CAISESGQGLDEQYF	TRBV10-3	TRBD1	TRBJ2-7	15
CASSLAGHNQPQHF	TRBV7-6	.	TRBJ1-5	14
CASSVRRGGGAADTQYF	TRBV7-2	.	TRBJ2-3	17
CASSSYMGGADTQYF	TRBV12-3/TRBV12-4	.	TRBJ2-3	15
CASRGTGDGETQYF	TRBV5-4	TRBD1	TRBJ2-5	14
CASSVQGSLYNEQFF	TRBV9	.	TRBJ2-1	15
CASSLPSGSKNEQFF	TRBV12-3/TRBV12-4	TRBD2	TRBJ2-1	15
CASTTSSGSIYEQFF	TRBV12-3/TRBV12-4	TRBD2	TRBJ2-1	15
CSARDGAKGLSNEQFF	TRBV20-1	.	TRBJ2-1	16
CATSGASLPHQTF	TRBV24-1	.	TRBJ2-1	13
CASSQDLRQPQHF	TRBV3-1	.	TRBJ1-5	13
CSAGGLAGAPSTDTQYF	TRBV20-1	TRBD2	TRBJ2-3	17
CASSPTSGMGETQYF	TRBV7-3	TRBD2	TRBJ2-5	15
CASSQSGGGYEQYF	TRBV3-1	TRBD2	TRBJ2-7	14
CASSPSRADTQYF	TRBV2	.	TRBJ2-3	13
CASSFRLLDEKNQPQHF	TRBV28	.	TRBJ1-5	17
CASRASVNTEAFF	TRBV12-3/TRBV12-4	.	TRBJ1-1	13
CASSTRAGQETQYF	TRBV7-7	TRBD2	TRBJ2-5	14
CASSDHGTSGKSYEQYF	TRBV27	TRBD2	TRBJ2-7	17
CASSSRTSGKDTQYF	TRBV7-9	TRBD2	TRBJ2-3	15
CASSVGTVKDYGYTF	TRBV9	.	TRBJ1-2	15
CASSAEPGLAYEQYF	TRBV9	TRBD2	TRBJ2-7	15
CASSQVRTGILGGYTF	TRBV14	TRBD1	TRBJ1-2	16
CASMAGLWDQETQYF	TRBV2	.	TRBJ2-5	15
CASSLQGGTDTQYF	TRBV5-5	.	TRBJ2-3	14
CSARELAEPPEQYF	TRBV20-1	TRBD2	TRBJ2-7	14
CASSLLPGTAGTGELFF	TRBV9	.	TRBJ2-2	17
CASSLGGTASYEQYF	TRBV7-8	TRBD1	TRBJ2-7	15
CASSFRGSYEQYF	TRBV7-3	.	TRBJ2-7	13
CASSQATIRMDEQFF	TRBV3-1	.	TRBJ2-1	15
CASSPIGFLVGSPLHF	TRBV7-9	.	TRBJ1-6	16
CSARPADRGDTEAFF	TRBV20-1	TRBD1	TRBJ1-1	15
CAHRGEAGGNTIYF	TRBV10-3	.	TRBJ1-3	14
CASSTQGGSAYNEQFF	TRBV4-2	.	TRBJ2-1	16
CASHRGGGADTQYF	TRBV5-6	.	TRBJ2-3	14
CASRGANTGELFF	TRBV7-3	.	TRBJ2-2	13
CSARDRGQGTEAFF	TRBV20-1	TRBD1	TRBJ1-1	14
CASSLEGPRGTEAFF	TRBV5-1	.	TRBJ1-1	15
CASSPGLAGRGRNEQFF	TRBV12-3/TRBV12-4	TRBD2	TRBJ2-1	17
CASSPRQGRTGELFF	TRBV12-3/TRBV12-4	TRBD1	TRBJ2-2	15
CASSLGRDRVTQYF	TRBV7-9	TRBD1	TRBJ2-3	14
CASSLGQYGYTF	TRBV2	.	TRBJ1-2	12
CASSLVQGEVNEQFF	TRBV5-1	.	TRBJ2-1	15
CASSEVWQGVLPYEQYF	TRBV2	.	TRBJ2-7	17
CSAQDRASFPQHF	TRBV20-1	TRBD1	TRBJ1-5	13
CASTSGTEDSGELFF	TRBV6-2/TRBV6-3	TRBD1	TRBJ2-2	15